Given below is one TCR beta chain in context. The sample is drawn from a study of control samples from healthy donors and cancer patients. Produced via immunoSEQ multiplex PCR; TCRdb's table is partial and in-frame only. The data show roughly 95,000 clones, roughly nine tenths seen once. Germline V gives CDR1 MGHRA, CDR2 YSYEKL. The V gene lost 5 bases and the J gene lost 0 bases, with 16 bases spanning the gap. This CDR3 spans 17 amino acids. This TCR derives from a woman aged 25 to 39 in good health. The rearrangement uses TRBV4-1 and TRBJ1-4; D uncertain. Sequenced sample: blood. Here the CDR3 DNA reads TGCGCCAGCAGCTCAGAGCGGGGTTATGCAACTAATGAAAAACTGTTTTTT. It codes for CASSSERGYATNEKLFF.